The T cell receptor beta chain described here comes from a study of shared clonotypes between healthy human individuals. Study details: Samples came from a couple of female and a few male donors aged 18 to 49.

As for this clone: The antigen remains unidentified.

Trimming cost V 0 bases and J 0 bases, with 12 bases left between them. The CDR3 consists of 16 residues. CDR1 is SGHRS and CDR2 is YFSETQ in the germline V gene. Clones were read by immunoSEQ multiplex PCR, and TCRdb kept only the in-frame ones, dropping some. This table holds over a million clones, about 75% found once. General study points: The authors sampled blood alone, and tissue repertoires likely differ. The rarefaction results pointed to incomplete sorted-subset sequencing despite large depth.

V gene TRBV5-1 combines with J gene TRBJ2-5; D gene uncertain. Sequenced: memory CD4+ T cells sorted from blood. Subset reported: CD45RA-negative fraction. This TCR derives from a man aged 18 to 30 in good health. In DNA, the CDR3 is TGCGCCAGCAGCTTGGACCCCATCGGGTACCAAGAGACCCAGTACTTC. Its protein product is CASSLDPIGYQETQYF.